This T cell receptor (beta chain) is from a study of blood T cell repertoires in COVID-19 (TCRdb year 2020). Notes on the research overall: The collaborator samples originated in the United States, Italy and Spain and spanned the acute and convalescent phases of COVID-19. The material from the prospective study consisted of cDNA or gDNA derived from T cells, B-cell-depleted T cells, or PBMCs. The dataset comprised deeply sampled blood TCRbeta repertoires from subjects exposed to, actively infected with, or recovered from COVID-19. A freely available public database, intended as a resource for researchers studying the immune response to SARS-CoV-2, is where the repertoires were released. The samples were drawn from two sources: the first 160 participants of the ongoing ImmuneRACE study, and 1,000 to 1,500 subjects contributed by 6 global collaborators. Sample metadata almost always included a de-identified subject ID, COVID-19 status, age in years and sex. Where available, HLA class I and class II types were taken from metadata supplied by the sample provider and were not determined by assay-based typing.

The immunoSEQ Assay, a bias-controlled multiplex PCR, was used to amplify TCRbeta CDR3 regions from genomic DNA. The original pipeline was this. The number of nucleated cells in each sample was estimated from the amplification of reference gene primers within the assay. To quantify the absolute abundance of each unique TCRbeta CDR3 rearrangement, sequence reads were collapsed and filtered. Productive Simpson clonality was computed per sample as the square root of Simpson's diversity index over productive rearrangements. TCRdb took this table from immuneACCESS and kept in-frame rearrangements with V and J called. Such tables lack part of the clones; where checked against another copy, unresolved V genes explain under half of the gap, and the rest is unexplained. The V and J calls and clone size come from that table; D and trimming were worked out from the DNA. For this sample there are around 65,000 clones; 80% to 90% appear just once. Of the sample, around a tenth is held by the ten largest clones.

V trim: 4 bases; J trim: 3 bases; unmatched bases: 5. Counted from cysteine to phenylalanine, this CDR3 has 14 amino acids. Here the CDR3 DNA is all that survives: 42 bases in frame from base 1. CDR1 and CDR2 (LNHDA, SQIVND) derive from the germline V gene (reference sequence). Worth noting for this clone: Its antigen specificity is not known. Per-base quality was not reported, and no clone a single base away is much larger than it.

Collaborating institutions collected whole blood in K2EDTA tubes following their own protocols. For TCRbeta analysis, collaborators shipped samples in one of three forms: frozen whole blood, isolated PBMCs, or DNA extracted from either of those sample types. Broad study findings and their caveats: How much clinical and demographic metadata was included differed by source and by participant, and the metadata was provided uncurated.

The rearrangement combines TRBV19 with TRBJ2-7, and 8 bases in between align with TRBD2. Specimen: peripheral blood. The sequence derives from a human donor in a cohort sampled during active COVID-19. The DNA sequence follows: TGTGCCAGTAGTACCGTAGCGGGGCACTACGAGCAGTACTTC. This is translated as CASSTVAGHYEQYF.